The 19 T cell receptor beta chains given below trace back to one sample, sequenced in a study of T cell responses to AZD1222 COVID-19 vaccine. TCRdb's copy holds only in-frame clones and misses some; the assay was immunoSEQ multiplex PCR. The sample gives about 120,000 clones, roughly nine tenths of which show up once; 1.6% is in the top ten. The sample here was peripheral blood, taken 28 days after the second AZD1222 dose. The receptors here all came from an adult who received the AZD1222 COVID-19 vaccine.

CDR3 nucleotides: TGTGCCACCAGTGATTGCGGTAGCGGGAGTCCTTTTTGTTACACAGATACGCAGTATTTT. It codes for CATSDCGSGSPFCYTDTQYF. V gene TRBV24-1 combines with J gene TRBJ2-3, with TRBD2 matching 9 bases. J was trimmed by 2 bases and V by 2 bases; bases with no gene match: 16. The length of the CDR3 is 20 residues. The germline V gene encodes CDR1 KGHDR and CDR2 SFDVKD.

This rearrangement joins TRBV6-1 to TRBJ1-4; the match to TRBD1 covers 12 bases. The CDR3 runs to 16 residues. V shed 1 base, J shed 7 bases, and the junction held 4 bases outside the gene matches. CDR1 and CDR2 (germline): MNHNS, SASEGT. The CDR3 DNA reads TGTGCCAGCAGTGAAGGGGGACAGGGGGCAGGTGAAAAACTGTTTTTT. Its translation: CASSEGGQGAGEKLFF.

The V call is TRBV9, the J call TRBJ2-5, with D uncertain. Germline CDR1 and CDR2: SGDLS and YYNGEE. The CDR3 has 14 amino acids. Trimming stripped 2 bases from V and 1 base from J, with 9 bases between. CDR3 protein: CASSVSELQETQYF. The CDR3 DNA reads as TGTGCCAGCAGCGTTTCTGAACTCCAAGAGACCCAGTACTTC.

This sequence joins TRBV6-5 and TRBJ1-3; D call uncertain. CDR1 is MNHEY, CDR2 SVGAGI, per germline. The V gene lost 6 bases and the J gene lost 0 bases, with 12 bases spanning the gap. There are 15 residues in the CDR3. CDR3 in DNA: TGTGCCAGCAGGGTAGACGTCTACTCTGGAAACACCATATATTTT. Translating gives CASRVDVYSGNTIYF.

The chain is built from TRBV28 and TRBJ2-2, with D possibly matching TRBD2 (6 bases). The germline V and J ends were trimmed by 6 bases and 4 bases, with 9 bases remaining between them. The V gene's germline CDR1 is MDHEN and CDR2 SYDVKM. This CDR3 comprises 13 residues. In DNA, the CDR3 is TGTGCCAGCAGCCGGGGAGGCACCGGGGAGCTGTTTTTT. This translates into CASSRGGTGELFF.

This chain uses TRBV5-1 with TRBJ2-7; 9 bases line up with TRBD2. J was trimmed by 0 bases and V by 2 bases; bases with no gene match: 15. Germline V gene sequence: CDR1 SGHRS, CDR2 YFSETQ. The CDR3 runs to 19 residues. CDR3 sequence reads: CASSFYGTSLPLVSYEQYF. The CDR3 DNA reads as TGCGCCAGCAGCTTCTACGGGACTAGCCTCCCTCTCGTCTCCTACGAGCAGTACTTC.

J is TRBJ2-4 and V is TRBV27, with 12 bases aligning to TRBD2. The CDR3 has 19 residues. Germline V gene data show CDR1 as MNHEY and CDR2 as SMNVEV (reference sequence). J was trimmed by 1 base and V by 6 bases; bases with no gene match: 13. CDR3 protein: CASRDLGSSGRGAKNIQYF. The CDR3, as DNA: TGTGCCAGCAGGGACCTCGGCTCTAGCGGGAGGGGGGCCAAAAACATTCAGTACTTC.

The chain couples TRBV12-3 or TRBV12-4 to TRBJ2-7; TRBD1 is a possible D gene (6 bases). The V gene lost 5 bases and the J gene lost 11 bases, with 16 bases spanning the gap. The CDR3 length is 12 residues. CDR3 sequence: CASSPSGGQKYF. The CDR3 bases are TGTGCCAGCAGTCCGTCTGGGGGACAAAAGTACTTC.

V is TRBV7-9 and J is TRBJ1-6, with a tentative D call TRBD1 (6 bases). Germline-derived CDR1 and CDR2 are SEHNR and FQNEAQ (reference sequence). The length of the CDR3 is 14 residues. V dropped 2 bases and J dropped 6 bases, with 8 bases sitting between them. CDR3 bases: TGTGCCAGCAGCTTACAGGGGCCTAATTCACCCCTCCACTTT. Its protein is CASSLQGPNSPLHF.

This clone has only one observation. The rearrangement uses TRBV7-3 and TRBJ2-6; 8 bases align to TRBD1. The CDR3 loop spans 18 amino acids. V gave up 1 base and J gave up 0 bases; unmatched junction bases: 5. CDR1 SGHTA and CDR2 FQGTGA come from the germline V gene. The DNA for the CDR3 is TGTGCCAGCAGCTTAAGGACAGGGATCTTCTCTGGGGCCAACGTCCTGACTTTC. Protein sequence: CASSLRTGIFSGANVLTF. Based on the CDR3 plus reference TRBV7-3 and TRBJ2-6, the full variable domain is GAGVSQTPSNKVTEKGKYVELRCDPISGHTALYWYRQSLGQGPEFLIYFQGTGAADDSGLPNDRFFAVRPEGSVSTLKIQRTERGDSAVYLCASSLRTGIFSGANVLTFGAGSRLTVL.

The chain has TRBV15 and TRBJ2-2; D remains unclear. Trimming stripped 3 bases from V and 0 bases from J, with 8 bases between. CDR1 LNHNV and CDR2 YYDKDF come from the germline V gene (reference sequence). This CDR3 region has 15 residues. The CDR3 DNA sequence: TGTGCCACCAGCAGGACTTTAACGAACACCGGGGAGCTGTTTTTT. Translation: CATSRTLTNTGELFF.

The V gene is TRBV29-1, the J gene TRBJ2-7; 7 positions match TRBD2. This CDR3 has 14 amino acids. Germline V gives CDR1 SQVTM, CDR2 ANQGSEA. V gave up 6 bases and J gave up 2 bases; unmatched junction bases: 10. In DNA, the CDR3 is TGCAGCGTAGGGGTAGCGGGCACCACCTACGAGCAGTACTTC. It translates to CSVGVAGTTYEQYF.

The V gene is TRBV7-8, the J gene TRBJ2-7; D remains unclear. CDR1 SGHVS and CDR2 FQNEAQ come from the germline V gene. This CDR3 is 14 amino acids long. The V end lost 2 bases, the J end lost 2 bases, and 10 bases lay between the germline ends. CDR3: CASSLQSTTYEQYF. The CDR3 region has the DNA TGTGCCAGCAGCTTACAATCAACGACCTACGAGCAGTACTTC.

The chain uses TRBV6-5 and TRBJ1-4; unclear D gene. The CDR3 loop spans 14 amino acids. Germline V CDR1 and CDR2: MNHEY, SVGAGI. V lost 5 bases and J lost 5, with 12 bases in between. Here the CDR3 reads CASSPRSGNEKLFF. CDR3 coding DNA: TGTGCCAGCAGTCCTCGATCGGGCAATGAAAAACTGTTTTTT.

The rearrangement joins TRBV19 to TRBJ1-6; 9 bases are shared with TRBD1. Germline V gene data show CDR1 as LNHDA and CDR2 as SQIVND (reference sequence). V trimming: 7 bases; J trimming: 10 bases; junction bases outside the gene matches: 8. The CDR3 length is 14 residues. CDR3 loop: CASTTGTGTSPLHF. In nucleotides, the CDR3 is TGTGCCAGTACCACCGGGACAGGGACCTCACCCCTCCACTTT.

This clone has a single count. The V gene is TRBV18, the J gene TRBJ1-3; no clear D. Germline V gives CDR1 KGHSH, CDR2 LQKENI. This CDR3 has 19 amino acids. V lost 2 bases and J 1 base, leaving 21 bases between the germline ends. The CDR3 DNA reads as TGTGCCAGCTCACCAGTGAGTGGAAGTGGGTGGCCGTCTGGAAACACCATATATTTT. Protein: CASSPVSGSGWPSGNTIYF.

J is TRBJ2-7 and V is TRBV6-6, with 9 bases fitting TRBD1. This CDR3 is built from 16 residues. Trimming cost V 10 bases and J 3 bases; bases outside gene matches: 16. Looked up from germline, CDR1 is MNHNY and CDR2 is SVGAGI (reference sequence). In nucleotides, the CDR3 is TGTGCCACTAAGATTTTATGGGACAGGGAAATCTACGAGCAGTACTTC. Its translation is CATKILWDREIYEQYF.

V and J are TRBV7-9 and TRBJ1-1, with D unresolved. V was clipped by 5 bases and J by 0 bases, with 10 bases between them. The CDR3 has 14 amino acids. Germline-derived CDR1 and CDR2 are SEHNR and FQNEAQ (reference sequence). The CDR3 DNA follows: TGTGCCAGCAGCCTCGAAGGGCTGAACACTGAAGCTTTCTTT. Translation: CASSLEGLNTEAFF.

This clone was found once. The V gene is TRBV21-1, the J gene TRBJ2-7; the table gives TRBD2 as D, unverified against the DNA. TRBV21-1 is a known pseudogene. The CDR3 is made up of 23 amino acids. For the CDR3, the DNA is TGTGCCAGCAGCAAAAGGACTAGCGGGATCCCGCCCAAGCTGGAGAGCGAGCTCTACGAGCAGTACTTC. This codes for CASSKRTSGIPPKLESELYEQYF.